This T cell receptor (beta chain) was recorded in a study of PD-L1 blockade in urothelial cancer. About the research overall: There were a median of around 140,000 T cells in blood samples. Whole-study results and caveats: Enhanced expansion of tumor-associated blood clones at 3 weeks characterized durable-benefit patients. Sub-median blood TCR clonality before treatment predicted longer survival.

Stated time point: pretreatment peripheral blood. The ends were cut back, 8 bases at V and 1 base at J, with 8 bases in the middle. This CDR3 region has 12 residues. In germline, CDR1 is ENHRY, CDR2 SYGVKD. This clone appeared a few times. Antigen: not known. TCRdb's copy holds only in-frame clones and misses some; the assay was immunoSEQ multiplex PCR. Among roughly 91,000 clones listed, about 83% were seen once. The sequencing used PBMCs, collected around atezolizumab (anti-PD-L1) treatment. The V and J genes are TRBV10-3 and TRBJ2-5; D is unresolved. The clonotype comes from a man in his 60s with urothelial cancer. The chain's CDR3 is CAIAVFQETQYF. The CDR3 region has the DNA TGTGCCATCGCAGTATTCCAAGAGACCCAGTACTTC.